This paragraph covers one T cell receptor (beta chain) sequence. Repertoires were generated with immunoSEQ multiplex PCR, while TCRdb's copy carries only in-frame clones and drops some. The repertoire includes around 220,000 clones, 84% of them detected once, and around 6.5% sits in the top ten. The data are from a study of blood T cell repertoires in COVID-19. Study-level information: The cDNA or gDNA used as material had been derived from T cells, B-cell-depleted T cells, or PBMCs.

The study recruited people aged about 18 to 95 years across around 23 US areas. Cohorts were based on clinical histories the participants reported. The CDR3 runs to 13 residues. The germline V gene encodes CDR1 SGHNT and CDR2 YYREEE (reference sequence). V lost 4 bases to trimming and J lost 3 bases, with 10 bases between them. This sequence was found in a woman in her thirties or forties who had recovered from COVID-19. The chain employs TRBV5-4 and TRBJ1-1; D remains ambiguous. The sequenced sample was PBMCs or T cells enriched from blood (not recorded which). CDR3 in DNA: TGTGCCAGCAGCCAAAAACGGGACACTGAAGCTTTCTTT. Its translation is CASSQKRDTEAFF.